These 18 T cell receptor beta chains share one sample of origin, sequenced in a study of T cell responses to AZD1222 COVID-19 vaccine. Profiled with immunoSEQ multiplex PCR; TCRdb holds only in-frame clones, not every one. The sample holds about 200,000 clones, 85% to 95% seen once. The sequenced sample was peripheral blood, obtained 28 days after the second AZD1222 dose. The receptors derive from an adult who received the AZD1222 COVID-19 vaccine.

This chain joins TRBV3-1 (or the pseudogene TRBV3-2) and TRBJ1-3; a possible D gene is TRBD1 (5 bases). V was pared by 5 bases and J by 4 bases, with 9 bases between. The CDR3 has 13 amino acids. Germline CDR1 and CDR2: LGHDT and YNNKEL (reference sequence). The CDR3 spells CASSRGVGNTIYF. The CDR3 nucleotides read TGTGCCAGCAGCAGAGGGGTCGGAAACACCATATATTTT.

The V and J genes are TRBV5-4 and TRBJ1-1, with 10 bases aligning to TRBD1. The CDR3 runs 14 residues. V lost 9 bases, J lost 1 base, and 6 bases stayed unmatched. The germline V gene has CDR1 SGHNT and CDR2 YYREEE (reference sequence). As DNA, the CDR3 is TGTGCCATCGGACAGGGGGGGGAGAACACTGAAGCTTTCTTT. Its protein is CAIGQGGENTEAFF.

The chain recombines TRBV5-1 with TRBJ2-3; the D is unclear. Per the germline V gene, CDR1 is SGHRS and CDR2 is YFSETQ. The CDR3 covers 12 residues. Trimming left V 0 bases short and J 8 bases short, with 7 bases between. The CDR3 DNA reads TGCGCCAGCAGCTTGGATCAAGGTACGCAGTATTTT. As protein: CASSLDQGTQYF.

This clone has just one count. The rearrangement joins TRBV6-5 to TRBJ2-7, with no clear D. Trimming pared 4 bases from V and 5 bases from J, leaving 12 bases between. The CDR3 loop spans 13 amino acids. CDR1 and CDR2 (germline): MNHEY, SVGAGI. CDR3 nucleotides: TGTGCCAGCAGTTGGGTAGGTTTGGACGAGCAGTACTTC. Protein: CASSWVGLDEQYF.

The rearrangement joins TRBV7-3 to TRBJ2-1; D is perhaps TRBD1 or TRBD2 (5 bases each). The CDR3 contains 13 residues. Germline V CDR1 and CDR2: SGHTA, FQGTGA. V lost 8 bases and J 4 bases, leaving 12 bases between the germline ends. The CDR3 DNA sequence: TGTGCCAGCGGGACGTCGGAATACAATGAGCAGTTCTTC. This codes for CASGTSEYNEQFF.

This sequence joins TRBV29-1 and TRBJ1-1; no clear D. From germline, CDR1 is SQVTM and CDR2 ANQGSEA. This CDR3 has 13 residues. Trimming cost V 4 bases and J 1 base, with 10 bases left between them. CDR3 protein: CSVASSGNTEAFF. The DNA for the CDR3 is TGCAGCGTTGCCTCTTCAGGGAACACTGAAGCTTTCTTT.

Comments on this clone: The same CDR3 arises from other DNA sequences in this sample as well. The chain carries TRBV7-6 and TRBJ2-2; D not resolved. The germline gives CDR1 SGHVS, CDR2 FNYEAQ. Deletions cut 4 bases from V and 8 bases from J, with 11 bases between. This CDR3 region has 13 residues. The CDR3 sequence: CASSSTSSGELFF. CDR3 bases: TGTGCCAGCAGCTCCACCTCGAGTGGGGAGCTGTTTTTT.

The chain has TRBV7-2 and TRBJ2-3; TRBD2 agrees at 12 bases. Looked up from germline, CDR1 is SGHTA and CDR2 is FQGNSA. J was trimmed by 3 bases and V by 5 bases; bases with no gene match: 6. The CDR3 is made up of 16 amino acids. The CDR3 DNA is TGTGCCAGCAGCCCTCTAGCGGGGGGGAAGACAGATACGCAGTATTTT. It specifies CASSPLAGGKTDTQYF.

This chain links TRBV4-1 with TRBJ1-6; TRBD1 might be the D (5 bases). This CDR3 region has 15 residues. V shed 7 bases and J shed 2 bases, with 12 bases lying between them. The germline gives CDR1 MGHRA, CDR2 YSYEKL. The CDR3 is CASTPGGAYNSPLHF. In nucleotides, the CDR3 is TGCGCCAGCACACCCGGAGGGGCCTATAATTCACCCCTCCACTTT.

The chain's CDR3 is CASSSTWTGLAGELFF. The CDR3 nucleotides are TGTGCCAGCAGCTCGACGTGGACAGGGCTGGCCGGGGAGCTGTTTTTT. The chain recombines TRBV27 with TRBJ2-2; 8 bases match TRBD1. CDR1 and CDR2 from the germline V gene are MNHEY and SMNVEV (reference sequence). V trimming: 6 bases; J trimming: 6 bases; junction bases outside the gene matches: 12. This CDR3 comprises 16 residues.

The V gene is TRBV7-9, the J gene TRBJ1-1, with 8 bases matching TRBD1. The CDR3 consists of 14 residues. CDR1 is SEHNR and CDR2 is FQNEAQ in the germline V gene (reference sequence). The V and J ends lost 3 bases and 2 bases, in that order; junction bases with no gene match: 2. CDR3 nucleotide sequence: TGTGCCAGCAGCTTCGACAGGGGCAACACTGAAGCTTTCTTT. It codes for CASSFDRGNTEAFF.

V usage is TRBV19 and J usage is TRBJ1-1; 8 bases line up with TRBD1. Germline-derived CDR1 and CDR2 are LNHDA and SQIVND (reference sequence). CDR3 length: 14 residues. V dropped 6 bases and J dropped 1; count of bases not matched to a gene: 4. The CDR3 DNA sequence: TGTGCCAGTAGAGGACAGGGAAAGAACACTGAAGCTTTCTTT. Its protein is CASRGQGKNTEAFF.

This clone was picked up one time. The CDR3 region has the DNA TGTGCCAGCAGCTTACCGAATGAGGTGGTGGGCAATCAGCCCCAGCATTTT. It translates to CASSLPNEVVGNQPQHF. The chain links TRBV7-2 to TRBJ1-5; D gene ambiguous. The CDR3 has 17 amino acids. CDR1 and CDR2 (germline): SGHTA, FQGNSA. V lost 2 bases to trimming and J lost 2 bases, with 16 bases between them.

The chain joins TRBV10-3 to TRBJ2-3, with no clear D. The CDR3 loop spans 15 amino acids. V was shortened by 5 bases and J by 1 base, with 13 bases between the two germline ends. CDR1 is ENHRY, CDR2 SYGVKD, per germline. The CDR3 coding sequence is TGTGCCATCAGTAGGGATTTGGGTCGCACAGATACGCAGTATTTT. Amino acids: CAISRDLGRTDTQYF.

The CDR3 nucleotides are TGTGCCAGCAGTTTTACAGGGGGCAACACTGAAGCTTTCTTT. It translates to CASSFTGGNTEAFF. The chain couples TRBV5-5 to TRBJ1-1; 9 bases are a match to TRBD1. The CDR3 loop spans 14 amino acids. J gave up 2 bases and V 5 bases, and 4 bases lay outside the gene matches. Germline-derived CDR1 and CDR2 are SGHKS and YYEKEE (reference sequence). Complete variable domain (other parts from reference TRBV5-5 and TRBJ1-1): DAGVTQSPTHLIKTRGQQVTLRCSPISGHKSVSWYQQVLGQGPQFIFQYYEKEERGRGNFPDRFSARQFPNYSSELNVNALLLGDSALYLCASSFTGGNTEAFFGQGTRLTVV.

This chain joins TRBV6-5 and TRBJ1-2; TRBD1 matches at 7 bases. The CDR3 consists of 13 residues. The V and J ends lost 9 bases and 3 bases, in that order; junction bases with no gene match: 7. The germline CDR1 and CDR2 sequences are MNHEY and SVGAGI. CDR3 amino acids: CASTDRAYYGYTF. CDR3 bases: TGTGCCAGTACTGACAGGGCCTACTATGGCTACACCTTC.

The DNA for the CDR3 is TGTGCCAGCAGTTTAGGAGGGTCGGGTATCACTGAAGCTTTCTTT. It is translated as CASSLGGSGITEAFF. This rearrangement joins TRBV27 to TRBJ1-1, with unresolved D. The V gene lost 2 bases and the J gene lost 4 bases, with 14 bases spanning the gap. The germline CDR1 and CDR2 sequences are MNHEY and SMNVEV (reference sequence). The CDR3 runs to 15 residues.

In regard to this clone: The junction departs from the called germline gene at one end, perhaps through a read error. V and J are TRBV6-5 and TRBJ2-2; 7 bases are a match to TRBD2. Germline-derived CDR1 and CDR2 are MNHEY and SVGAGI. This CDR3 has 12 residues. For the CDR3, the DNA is TGTGCCAGCAGCCCGCCGACGGGGGGGCTGTTTTTT. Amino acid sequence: CASSPPTGGLFF.